Described below is a single T cell receptor (beta chain) sequence and its context. What it binds is unknown. One junction end disagrees with the germline gene, perhaps due to a read error. TCRbeta libraries were built with three rounds of nested PCR, modified from ARM-PCR. TCRdb redid the calling of the multiplex PCR reads with MiXCR, one entry per CDR3 protein. In the table there are 120,000 or so distinct CDR3 sequences, nearly 85% of which are singletons. The entry originates in a study of tumor and adjacent non-tumor tissue in lung cancer. Study-level background: Patients were aged about 31 to 76, fewer than twelve men and about five women, stage I to III. On average, productive TCRbeta reads reached some 4.4 million per sample. Findings and caveats of the study: Top 100 clones took a larger repertoire share in normal lung. Tumor tissue had significantly higher TCR diversity than normal lung.

This CDR3 spans 14 amino acids. CDR1 and CDR2 (germline): SQVTM, ANQGSEA. No cell sorting was done before RNA was extracted from the tissue. The sequenced sample consisted of lung tumor tissue. V gene TRBV29-1 combines with J gene TRBJ1-1; TRBD1 aligns across 9 bases. This receptor was obtained from a man in his 70s with non-small cell lung cancer. Written as DNA, the CDR3 is TGCAGCGGCATAATCGACAGGGGGAACTCTGAAGCTTTATTT. This codes for CSGIIDRGNSEALF.